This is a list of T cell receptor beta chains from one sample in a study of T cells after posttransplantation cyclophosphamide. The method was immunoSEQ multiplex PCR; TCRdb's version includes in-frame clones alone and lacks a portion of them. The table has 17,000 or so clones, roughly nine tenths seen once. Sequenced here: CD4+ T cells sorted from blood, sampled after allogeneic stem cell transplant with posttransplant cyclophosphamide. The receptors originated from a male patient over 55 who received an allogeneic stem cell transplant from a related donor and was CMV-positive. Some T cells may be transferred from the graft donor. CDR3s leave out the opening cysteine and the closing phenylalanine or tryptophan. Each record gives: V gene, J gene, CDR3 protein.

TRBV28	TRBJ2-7	ASSLRGIWSYEQY
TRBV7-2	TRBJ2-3	ASRRLQGLDTQY
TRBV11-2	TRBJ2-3	ASSSGVGTDTQY
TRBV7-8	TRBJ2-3	ASSLARDTQY
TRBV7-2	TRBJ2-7	ASSLGGTSGQSRRYEQY
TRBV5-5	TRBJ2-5	ASSFSRGQETQY
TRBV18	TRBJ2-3	ASSPGAGGLVDTQY
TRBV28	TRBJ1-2	ASSAPTGVRQGYT
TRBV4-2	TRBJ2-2	ASSPQLAGGSGELF
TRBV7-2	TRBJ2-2	ASSSSTGELF
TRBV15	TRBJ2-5	ATSRGARRGETQY
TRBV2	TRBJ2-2	ASSSDLLAGGPGELF
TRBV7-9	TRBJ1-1	ASSPPWGILSNTEAF
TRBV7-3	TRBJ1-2	ASSSEGIYGYT
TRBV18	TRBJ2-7	ASSPPGTLSSYEQY
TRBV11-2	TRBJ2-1	ASSLALANEQF
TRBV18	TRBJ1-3	ASSGSQGISGNTIY
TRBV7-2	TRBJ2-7	ATGTLYEQY
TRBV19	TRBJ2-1	ASGGGGGWQF
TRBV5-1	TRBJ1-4	ASSPPLGPGGNEKLF
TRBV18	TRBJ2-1	ASSPRSGGNEQF
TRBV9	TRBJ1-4	ASSAAGQGKGEKLF
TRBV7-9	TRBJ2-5	ASSSWTSGSRETQY
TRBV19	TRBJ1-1	ASSVNRGHTEAF
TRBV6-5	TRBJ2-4	ASWTGTGGKNIQY
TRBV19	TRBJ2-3	ASSSGNTGLDTQY
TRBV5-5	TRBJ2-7	ASSDRVVSYEQY
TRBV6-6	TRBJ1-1	ASSYLIGTENTEAF
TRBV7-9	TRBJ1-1	ASSLAQGSTEAS
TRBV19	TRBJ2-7	ASRMGTHSSYEQY
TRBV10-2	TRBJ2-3	ASSESAPGRADTQY
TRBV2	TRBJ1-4	ASSRGGALNEKLF
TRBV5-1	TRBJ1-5	ASSLMSGSNEPQH
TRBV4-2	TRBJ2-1	ASSRGGSDEQF
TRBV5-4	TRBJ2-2	ASSLDRGPTGELF
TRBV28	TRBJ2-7	ASSSHGGSYEQY
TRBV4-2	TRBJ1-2	ASSQIRGTGANYGYT
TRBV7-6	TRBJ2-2	ASSTRDRAGELF
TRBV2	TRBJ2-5	ASSVTGMGETQY
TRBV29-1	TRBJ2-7	SVEALTSGGVYEQY
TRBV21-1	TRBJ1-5	ASSKTLSNQPQH
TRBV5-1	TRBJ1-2	ASSLNIDRGGGYT
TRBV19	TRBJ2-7	ASSSRGTGKAEQY
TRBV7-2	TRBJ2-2	ASSPTLTGSGELF
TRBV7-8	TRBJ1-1	ASSLGGSGTEAF
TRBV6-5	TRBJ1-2	ASSTSQINYGYT
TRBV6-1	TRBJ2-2	ASRATDRGVGELF
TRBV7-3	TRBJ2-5	ASSARGGAEETQY
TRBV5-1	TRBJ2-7	ASSLVFRTAQTYEQY
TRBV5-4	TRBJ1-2	ASTSQGTGGLGYT
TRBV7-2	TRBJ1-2	ASSLVGTGGDGYT
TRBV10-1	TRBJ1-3	AILYQDRYSGNTIY
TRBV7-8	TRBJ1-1	ASSWSGRVNTEAF
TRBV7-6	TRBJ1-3	ASSLRKGEKGNTIY
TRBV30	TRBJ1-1	AWAPVYLTEAF
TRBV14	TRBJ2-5	ASSFGQTETQY
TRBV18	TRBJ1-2	ASSPPGDRLGYT